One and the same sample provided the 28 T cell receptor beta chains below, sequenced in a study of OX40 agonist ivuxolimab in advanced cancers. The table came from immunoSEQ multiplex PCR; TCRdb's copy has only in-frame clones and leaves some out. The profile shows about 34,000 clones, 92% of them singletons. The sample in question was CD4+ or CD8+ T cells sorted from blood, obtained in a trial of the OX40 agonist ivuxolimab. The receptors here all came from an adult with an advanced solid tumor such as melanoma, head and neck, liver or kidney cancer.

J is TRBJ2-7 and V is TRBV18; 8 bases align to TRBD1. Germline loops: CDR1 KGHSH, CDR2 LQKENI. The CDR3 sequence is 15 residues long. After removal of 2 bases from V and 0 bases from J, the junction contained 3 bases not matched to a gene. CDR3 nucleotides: TGTGCCAGCTCACCAACGGACAGGGCCTCCTACGAGCAGTACTTC. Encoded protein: CASSPTDRASYEQYF.

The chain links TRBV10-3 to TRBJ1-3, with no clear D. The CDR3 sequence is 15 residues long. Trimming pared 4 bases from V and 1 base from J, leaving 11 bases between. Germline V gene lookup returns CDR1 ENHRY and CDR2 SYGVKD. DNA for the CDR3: TGTGCCATCAGTGCAGTGACAAAATCTGGAAACACCATATATTTT. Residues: CAISAVTKSGNTIYF.

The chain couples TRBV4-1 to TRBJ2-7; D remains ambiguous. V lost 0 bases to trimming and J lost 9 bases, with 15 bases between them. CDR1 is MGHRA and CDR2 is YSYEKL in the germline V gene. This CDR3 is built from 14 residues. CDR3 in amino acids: CASSQDVTLPRQYF. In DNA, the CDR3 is TGCGCCAGCAGCCAAGATGTAACGCTTCCTCGGCAGTACTTC.

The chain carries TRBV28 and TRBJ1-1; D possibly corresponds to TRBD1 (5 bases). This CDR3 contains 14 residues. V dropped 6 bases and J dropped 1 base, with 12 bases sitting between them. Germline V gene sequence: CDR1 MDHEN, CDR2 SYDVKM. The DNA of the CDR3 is TGTGCCAGCAGGGTTAGCGGGGGGAACACTGAAGCTTTCTTT. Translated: CASRVSGGNTEAFF. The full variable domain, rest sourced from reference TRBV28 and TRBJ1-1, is DVKVTQSSRYLVKRTGEKVFLECVQDMDHENMFWYRQDPGLGLRLIYFSYDVKMKEKGDIPEGYSVSREKKERFSLILESASTNQTSMYLCASRVSGGNTEAFFGQGTRLTVV.

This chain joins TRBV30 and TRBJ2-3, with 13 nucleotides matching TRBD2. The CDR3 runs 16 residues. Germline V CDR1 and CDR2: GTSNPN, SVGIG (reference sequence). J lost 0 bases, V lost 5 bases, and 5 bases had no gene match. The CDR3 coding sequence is TGTGCCTGGGATCTGGGACTAGCGGGGAGCACAGATACGCAGTATTTT. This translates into CAWDLGLAGSTDTQYF.

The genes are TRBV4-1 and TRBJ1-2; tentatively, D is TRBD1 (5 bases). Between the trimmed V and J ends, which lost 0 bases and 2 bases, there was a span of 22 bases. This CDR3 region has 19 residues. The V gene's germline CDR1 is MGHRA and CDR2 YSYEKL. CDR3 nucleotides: TGCGCCAGCAGCCAAGATCTTTCCAGGGCTCGCCCCTTGAACTATGGCTACACCTTC. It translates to CASSQDLSRARPLNYGYTF.

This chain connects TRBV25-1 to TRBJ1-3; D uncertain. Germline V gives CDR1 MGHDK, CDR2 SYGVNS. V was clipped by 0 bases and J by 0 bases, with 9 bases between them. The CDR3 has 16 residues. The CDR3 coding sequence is TGTGCCAGCAGTGAATACGACCGAGTCTCTGGAAACACCATATATTTT. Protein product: CASSEYDRVSGNTIYF.

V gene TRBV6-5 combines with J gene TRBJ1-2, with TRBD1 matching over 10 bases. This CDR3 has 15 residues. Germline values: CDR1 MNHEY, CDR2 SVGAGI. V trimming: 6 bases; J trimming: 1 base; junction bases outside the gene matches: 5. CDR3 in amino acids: CASRAGQGNNYGYTF. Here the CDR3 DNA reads TGTGCCAGCAGGGCGGGACAGGGGAATAACTATGGCTACACCTTC.

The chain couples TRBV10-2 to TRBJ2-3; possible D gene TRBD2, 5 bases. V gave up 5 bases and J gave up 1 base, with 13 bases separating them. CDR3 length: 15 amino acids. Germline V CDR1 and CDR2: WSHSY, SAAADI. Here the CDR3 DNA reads TGCGCCAGCAGTCGAAAGAGGGATCGCACAGATACGCAGTATTTT. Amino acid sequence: CASSRKRDRTDTQYF.

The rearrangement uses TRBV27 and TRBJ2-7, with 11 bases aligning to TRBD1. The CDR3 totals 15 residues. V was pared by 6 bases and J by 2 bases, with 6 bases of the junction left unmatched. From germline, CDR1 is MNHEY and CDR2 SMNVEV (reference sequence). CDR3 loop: CASRMGQGGTYEQYF. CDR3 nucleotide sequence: TGTGCCAGCAGGATGGGACAGGGGGGTACCTACGAGCAGTACTTC.

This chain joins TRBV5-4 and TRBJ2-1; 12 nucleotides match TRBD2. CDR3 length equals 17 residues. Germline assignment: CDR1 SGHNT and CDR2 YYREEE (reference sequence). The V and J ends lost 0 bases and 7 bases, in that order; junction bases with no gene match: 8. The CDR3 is CASSLAGLAGPENEQFF. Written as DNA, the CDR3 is TGTGCCAGCAGCTTGGCGGGACTAGCGGGCCCCGAGAATGAGCAGTTCTTC.

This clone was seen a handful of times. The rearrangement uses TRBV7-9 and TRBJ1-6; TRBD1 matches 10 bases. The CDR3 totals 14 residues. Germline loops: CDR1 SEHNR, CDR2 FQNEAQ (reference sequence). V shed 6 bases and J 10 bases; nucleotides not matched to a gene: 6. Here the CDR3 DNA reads TGTGCCAGCAGAGCCGGGACAGGGGTGTCACCCCTCCACTTT. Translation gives CASRAGTGVSPLHF.

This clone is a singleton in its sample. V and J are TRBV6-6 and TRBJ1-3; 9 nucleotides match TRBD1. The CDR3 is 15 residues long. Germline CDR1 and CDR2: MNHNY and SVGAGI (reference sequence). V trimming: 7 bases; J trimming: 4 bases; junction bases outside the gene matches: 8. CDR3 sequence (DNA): TGTGCCAGCACCATCGGGACAGGGACCGGAAACACCATATATTTT. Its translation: CASTIGTGTGNTIYF.

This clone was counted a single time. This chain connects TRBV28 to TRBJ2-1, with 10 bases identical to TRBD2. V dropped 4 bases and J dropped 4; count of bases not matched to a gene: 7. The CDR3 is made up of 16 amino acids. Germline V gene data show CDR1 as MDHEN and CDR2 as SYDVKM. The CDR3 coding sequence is TGTGCCAGCAGTTCTAGCGGGAGAGGGAGATACAATGAGCAGTTCTTC. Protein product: CASSSSGRGRYNEQFF.

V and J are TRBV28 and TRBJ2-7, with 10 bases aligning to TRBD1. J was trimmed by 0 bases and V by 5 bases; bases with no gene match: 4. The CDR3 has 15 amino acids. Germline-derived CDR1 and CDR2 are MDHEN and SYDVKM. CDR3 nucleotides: TGTGCCAGCAGTCGACGACAGGGGGCCTCCTACGAGCAGTACTTC. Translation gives CASSRRQGASYEQYF.

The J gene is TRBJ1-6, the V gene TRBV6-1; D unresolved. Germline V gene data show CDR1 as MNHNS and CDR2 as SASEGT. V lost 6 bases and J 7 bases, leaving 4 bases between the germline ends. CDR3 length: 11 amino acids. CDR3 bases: TGTGCCAGCAGAATAAATTCACCCCTCCACTTT. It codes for CASRINSPLHF.

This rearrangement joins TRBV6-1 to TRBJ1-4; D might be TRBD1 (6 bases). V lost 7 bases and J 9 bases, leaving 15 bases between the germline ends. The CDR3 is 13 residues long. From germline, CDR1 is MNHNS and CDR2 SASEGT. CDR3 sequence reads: CASTPPGEQKLFF. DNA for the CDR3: TGTGCCAGCACCCCCCCAGGGGAACAAAAACTGTTTTTT.

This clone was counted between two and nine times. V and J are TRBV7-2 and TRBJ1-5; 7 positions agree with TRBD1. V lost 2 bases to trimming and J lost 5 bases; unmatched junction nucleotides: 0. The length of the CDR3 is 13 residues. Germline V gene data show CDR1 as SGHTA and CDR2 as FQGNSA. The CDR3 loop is CASSLQGDQPQHF. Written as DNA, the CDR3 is TGTGCCAGCAGCTTACAGGGGGATCAGCCCCAGCATTTT.

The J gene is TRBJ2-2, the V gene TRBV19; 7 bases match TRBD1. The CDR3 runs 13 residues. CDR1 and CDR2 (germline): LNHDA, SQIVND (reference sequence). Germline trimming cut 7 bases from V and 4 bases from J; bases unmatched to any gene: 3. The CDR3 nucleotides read TGTGCCAGTACAAGGACAGGCACCGGGGAGCTGTTTTTT. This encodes CASTRTGTGELFF. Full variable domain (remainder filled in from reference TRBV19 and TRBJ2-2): DGGITQSPKYLFRKEGQNVTLSCEQNLNHDAMYWYRQDPGQGLRLIYYSQIVNDFQKGDIAEGYSVSREKKESFPLTVTSAQKNPTAFYLCASTRTGTGELFFGEGSRLTVL.

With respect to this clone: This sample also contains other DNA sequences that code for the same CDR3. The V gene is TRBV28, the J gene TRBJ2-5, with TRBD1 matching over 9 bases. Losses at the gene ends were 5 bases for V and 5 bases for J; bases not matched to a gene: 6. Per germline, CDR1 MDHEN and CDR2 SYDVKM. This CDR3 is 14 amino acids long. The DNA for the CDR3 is TGTGCCAGCAGTCTACAGGGGGCGCGGGAGACCCAGTACTTC. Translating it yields CASSLQGARETQYF.

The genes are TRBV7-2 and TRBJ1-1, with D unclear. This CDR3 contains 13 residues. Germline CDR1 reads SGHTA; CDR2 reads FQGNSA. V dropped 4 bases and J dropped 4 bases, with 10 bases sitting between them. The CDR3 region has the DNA TGTGCCAGCAGCTCCGTTCGTGGCACTGAAGCTTTCTTT. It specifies CASSSVRGTEAFF.

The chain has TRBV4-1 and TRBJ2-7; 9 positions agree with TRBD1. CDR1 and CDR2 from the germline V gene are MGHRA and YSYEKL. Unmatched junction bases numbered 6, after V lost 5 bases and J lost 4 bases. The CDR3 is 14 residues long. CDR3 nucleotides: TGCGCCAGCAGCTTCGGGACAGGGTATTACGAGCAGTACTTC. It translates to CASSFGTGYYEQYF.

Here the CDR3 reads CASSFHLGGDQRETQYF. The CDR3 DNA sequence: TGTGCCAGCAGCTTCCATTTGGGCGGAGACCAGAGAGAGACCCAGTACTTC. The genes are TRBV11-2 and TRBJ2-5; D gene uncertain. Germline loops: CDR1 SGHAT, CDR2 FQNNGV. Trimming left V 3 bases short and J 4 bases short, with 21 bases between. CDR3 length: 17 amino acids.

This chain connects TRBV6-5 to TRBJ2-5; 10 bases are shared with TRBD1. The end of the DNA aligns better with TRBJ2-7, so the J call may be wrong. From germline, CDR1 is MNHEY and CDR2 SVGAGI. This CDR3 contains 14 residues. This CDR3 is CASSPRGDRGEQYF. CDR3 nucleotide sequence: TGTGCCAGCAGTCCCCGCGGGGACAGGGGCGAGCAGTACTTC.

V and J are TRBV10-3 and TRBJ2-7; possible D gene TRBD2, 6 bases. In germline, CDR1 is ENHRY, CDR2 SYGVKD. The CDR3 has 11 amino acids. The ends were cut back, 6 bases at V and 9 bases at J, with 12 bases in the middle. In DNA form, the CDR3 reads TGTGCCATCAGCTCCGGGGAGGTGCAGTACTTC. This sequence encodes CAISSGEVQYF.

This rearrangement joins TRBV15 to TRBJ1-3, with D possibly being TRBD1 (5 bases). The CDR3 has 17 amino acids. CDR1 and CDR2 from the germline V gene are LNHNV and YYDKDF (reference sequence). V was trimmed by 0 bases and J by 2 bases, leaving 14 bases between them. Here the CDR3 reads CATSRDFPAGTGNTIYF. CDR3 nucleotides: TGTGCCACCAGCAGAGATTTTCCGGCAGGGACTGGAAACACCATATATTTT.

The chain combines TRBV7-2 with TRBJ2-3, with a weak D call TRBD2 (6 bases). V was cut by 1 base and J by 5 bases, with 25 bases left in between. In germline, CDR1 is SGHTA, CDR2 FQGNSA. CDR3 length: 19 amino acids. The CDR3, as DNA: TGTGCCAGCAGCTTAGAGTTAGGTTGGCCCCCAGGGAGGAGAGATACGCAGTATTTT. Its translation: CASSLELGWPPGRRDTQYF.

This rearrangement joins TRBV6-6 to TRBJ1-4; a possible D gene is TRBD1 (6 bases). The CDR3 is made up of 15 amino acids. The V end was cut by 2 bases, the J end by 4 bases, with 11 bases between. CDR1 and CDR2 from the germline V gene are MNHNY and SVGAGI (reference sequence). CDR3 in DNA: TGTGCCAGCAGTTACAAGGGGGTGGATAATGAAAAACTGTTTTTT. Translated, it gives CASSYKGVDNEKLFF.